A selection of T cell receptor beta chains follows, all from one sample in a study of Ad26.COV2.S vaccination and SARS-CoV-2 variants. The protocol was immunoSEQ multiplex PCR, while the TCRdb copy is restricted to in-frame clones and leaves out a portion. The sample includes about 350,000 clones, 88% of them seen just once. Specimen: peripheral blood, collected in a trial of Ad26.COV2.S vaccine versus placebo. All receptors come from a person aged 18-65 years who received the Ad26.COV2.S COVID-19 vaccine or a placebo. The CDR3 runs from the conserved cysteine through the conserved F or W. D genes are given only for firm matches.

d_gene	v_gene	j_gene	CDR3aa
NA	TRBV5-1	TRBJ1-6	CASSLKDQANSPLHF
NA	TRBV7-8	TRBJ1-5	CASSAGTNDQPQHF
NA	TRBV28	TRBJ2-3	CASSLVESTDTQYF
NA	TRBV9	TRBJ2-5	CASSVGVEGETQYF
TRBD2	TRBV3-1/TRBV3-2	TRBJ2-4	CASSQEGGTSGGALYEIQYF
TRBD1	TRBV19	TRBJ1-1	CASTLAGAGGHTEAFF
TRBD1	TRBV28	TRBJ1-5	CASSPTTGANQPQHF
NA	TRBV6-1	TRBJ1-1	CASSDLFTEAFF
NA	TRBV28	TRBJ2-5	CASSPWASGGSETQYF
NA	TRBV30	TRBJ1-1	CAWSFSGGTEAFF
NA	TRBV5-5	TRBJ1-1	CASTLMGTPGTEAFF
NA	TRBV3-1/TRBV3-2	TRBJ1-1	CASSQAGSTEAFF
NA	TRBV21-1	TRBJ2-7	CASSTRRAGSTYEQYF
TRBD1	TRBV4-1	TRBJ2-5	CASSQDGFSFDRDGTQYF
TRBD1	TRBV28	TRBJ1-2	CASSRTGGGGYGYTF
NA	TRBV19	TRBJ2-7	CASSITAASSYEQYF
NA	TRBV4-3	TRBJ1-1	CASSQDPTSPGTEAFF
TRBD1	TRBV9	TRBJ2-7	CASSVDGTATYEQYF
NA	TRBV6-5	TRBJ1-5	CASSPRVLEPQHF
TRBD1	TRBV7-9	TRBJ1-3	CASSAGTGAASGNTIYF
NA	TRBV28	TRBJ1-1	CASSLNGGTTEAFF
NA	TRBV4-1	TRBJ1-2	CASSQDRQLYYGYTF
NA	TRBV3-1/TRBV3-2	TRBJ1-1	CASTHTVEATEAFF
TRBD1	TRBV29-1	TRBJ2-7	CSAAGQGLYEQYF
NA	TRBV9	TRBJ2-7	CASSLGEQYF
NA	TRBV19	TRBJ1-2	CASSDRTVNGYTF
NA	TRBV5-1	TRBJ2-7	CASSLASVGSYEQYF
TRBD1	TRBV5-4	TRBJ2-3	CASSLDPTGTDTQYF
NA	TRBV18	TRBJ2-3	CASSPLPGLSTDTQYF
NA	TRBV7-8	TRBJ2-3	CASSLYRAPKGDTQYF
TRBD2	TRBV11-2	TRBJ2-5	CASSARLAGVETQYF
TRBD2	TRBV5-1	TRBJ2-5	CASSSSRRGGGETQYF
NA	TRBV6-5	TRBJ2-1	CASITGELSYNEQFF
TRBD1	TRBV29-1	TRBJ2-7	CSGGTGFDEQYF
NA	TRBV18	TRBJ1-5	CASSPERGSNQPQHF
TRBD1	TRBV7-9	TRBJ2-7	CASSLPGTGAYEQYF
NA	TRBV3-1/TRBV3-2	TRBJ1-2	CASRPGQGRPNYGYTF
NA	TRBV3-1/TRBV3-2	TRBJ2-5	CASTQGPLQETQYF
TRBD1	TRBV7-9	TRBJ2-3	CASSRRDREADTQYF
TRBD2	TRBV7-3	TRBJ2-3	CASSLAGGFTDTQYF
NA	TRBV14	TRBJ2-7	CASSQQDTRYSYEQYF
TRBD1	TRBV18	TRBJ1-1	CASSQTSTGGNLEAFF
TRBD2	TRBV7-3	TRBJ2-2	CASSPRGTSGRGPNTGELFF
NA	TRBV27	TRBJ1-1	CASISEWNTEAFF
TRBD2	TRBV11-2	TRBJ2-1	CASSTTSGSADYNEQFF
NA	TRBV7-3	TRBJ2-2	CASSYESTDLAANTGELFF
NA	TRBV28	TRBJ2-6	CATRPAGANVLTF
TRBD1	TRBV6-6	TRBJ2-7	CASSLDGTGAQPHEQYF
NA	TRBV6-5	TRBJ2-3	CASSYEQETDTQYF
NA	TRBV6-5	TRBJ2-1	CASSYRERAYNEQFF